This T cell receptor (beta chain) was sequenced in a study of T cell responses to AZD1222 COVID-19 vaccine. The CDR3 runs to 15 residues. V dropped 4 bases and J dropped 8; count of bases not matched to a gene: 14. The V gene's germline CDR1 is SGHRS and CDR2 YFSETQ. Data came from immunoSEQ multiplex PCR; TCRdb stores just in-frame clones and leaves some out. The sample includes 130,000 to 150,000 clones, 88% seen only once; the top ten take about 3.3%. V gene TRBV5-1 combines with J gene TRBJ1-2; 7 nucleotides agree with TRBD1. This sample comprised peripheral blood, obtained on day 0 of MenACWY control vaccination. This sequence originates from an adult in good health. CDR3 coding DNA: TGCGCCAGCAGCATTAAGACAGGGAGTTCTAACGGCTACACCTTC. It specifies CASSIKTGSSNGYTF.